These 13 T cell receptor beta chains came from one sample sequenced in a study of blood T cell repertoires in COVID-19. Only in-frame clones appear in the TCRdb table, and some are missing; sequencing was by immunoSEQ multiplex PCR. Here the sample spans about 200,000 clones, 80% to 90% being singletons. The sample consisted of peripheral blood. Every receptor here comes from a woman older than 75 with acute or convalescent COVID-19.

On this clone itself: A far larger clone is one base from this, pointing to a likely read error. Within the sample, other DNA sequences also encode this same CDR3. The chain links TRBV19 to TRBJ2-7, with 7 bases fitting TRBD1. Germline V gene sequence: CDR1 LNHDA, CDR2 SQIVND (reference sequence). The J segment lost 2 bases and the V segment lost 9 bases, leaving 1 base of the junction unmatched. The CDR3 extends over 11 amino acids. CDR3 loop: CASQGAYEQYF. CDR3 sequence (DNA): TGTGCCAGCCAGGGGGCCTACGAGCAGTACTTC.

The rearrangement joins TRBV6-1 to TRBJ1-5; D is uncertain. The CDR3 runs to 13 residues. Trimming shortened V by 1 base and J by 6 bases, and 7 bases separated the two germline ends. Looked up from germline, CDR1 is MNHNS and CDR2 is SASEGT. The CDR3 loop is CASSEVWSQPQHF. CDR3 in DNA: TGTGCCAGCAGTGAAGTTTGGAGTCAGCCCCAGCATTTT.

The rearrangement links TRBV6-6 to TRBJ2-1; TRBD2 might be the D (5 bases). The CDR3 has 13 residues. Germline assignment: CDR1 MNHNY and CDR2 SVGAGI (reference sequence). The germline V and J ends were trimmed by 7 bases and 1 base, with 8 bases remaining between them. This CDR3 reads CASTPGSYNEQFF. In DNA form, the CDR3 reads TGTGCCAGCACCCCGGGGTCCTACAATGAGCAGTTCTTC.

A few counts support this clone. CDR3 in amino acids: CASSFNPGQPSEAEAFF. In DNA, the CDR3 is TGTGCCAGCAGCTTTAACCCGGGACAGCCCTCGGAGGCTGAAGCTTTCTTT. The chain has TRBV11-3 and TRBJ1-1; 7 nucleotides match TRBD1. The V segment lost 3 bases and the J segment 6 bases; nucleotides outside the gene matches: 16. Germline CDR1 SGHNT, CDR2 YENEEA. The CDR3 length is 17 residues. Filled out from reference TRBV11-3 and TRBJ1-1, the complete variable domain reads EAGVVQSPRYKIIEKKQPVAFWCNPISGHNTLYWYLQNLGQGPELLIRYENEEAVDDSQLPKDRFSAERLKGVDSTLKIQPAELGDSAVYLCASSFNPGQPSEAEAFFGQGTRLTVV.

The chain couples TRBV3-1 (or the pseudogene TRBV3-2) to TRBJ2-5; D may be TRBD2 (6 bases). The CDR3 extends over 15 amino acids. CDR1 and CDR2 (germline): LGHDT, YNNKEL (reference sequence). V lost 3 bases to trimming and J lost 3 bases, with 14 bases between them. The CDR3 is CASSQRLGREETQYF. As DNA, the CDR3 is TGTGCCAGCAGCCAGCGACTAGGACGAGAAGAGACCCAGTACTTC.

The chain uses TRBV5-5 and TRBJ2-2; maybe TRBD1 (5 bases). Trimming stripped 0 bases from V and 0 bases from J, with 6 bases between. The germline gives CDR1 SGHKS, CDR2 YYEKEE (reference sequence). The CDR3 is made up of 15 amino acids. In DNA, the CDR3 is TGTGCCAGCAGCTTGGACAGGACGAACACCGGGGAGCTGTTTTTT. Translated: CASSLDRTNTGELFF.

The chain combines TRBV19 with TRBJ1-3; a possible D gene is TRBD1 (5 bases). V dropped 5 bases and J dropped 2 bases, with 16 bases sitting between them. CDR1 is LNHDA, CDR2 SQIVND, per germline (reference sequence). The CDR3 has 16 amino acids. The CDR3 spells CASSPDSSETGNTIYF. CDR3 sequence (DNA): TGTGCCAGTAGTCCCGACAGTTCGGAGACTGGAAACACCATATATTTT.

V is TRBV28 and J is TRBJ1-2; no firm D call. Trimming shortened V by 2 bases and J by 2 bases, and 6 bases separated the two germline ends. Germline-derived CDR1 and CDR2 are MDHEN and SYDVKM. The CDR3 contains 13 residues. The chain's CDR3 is CASSLPENYGYTF. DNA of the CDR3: TGTGCCAGCAGTTTACCAGAAAACTATGGCTACACCTTC.

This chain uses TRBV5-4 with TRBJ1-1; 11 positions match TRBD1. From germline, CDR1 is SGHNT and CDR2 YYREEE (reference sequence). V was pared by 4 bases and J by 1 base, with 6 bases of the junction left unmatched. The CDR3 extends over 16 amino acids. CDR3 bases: TGTGCCAGCAGCCCAGGACAGGGGGCGGGGAACACTGAAGCTTTCTTT. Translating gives CASSPGQGAGNTEAFF. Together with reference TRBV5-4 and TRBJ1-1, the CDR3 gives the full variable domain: ETGVTQSPTHLIKTRGQQVTLRCSSQSGHNTVSWYQQALGQGPQFIFQYYREEENGRGNFPPRFSGLQFPNYSSELNVNALELDDSALYLCASSPGQGAGNTEAFFGQGTRLTVV.

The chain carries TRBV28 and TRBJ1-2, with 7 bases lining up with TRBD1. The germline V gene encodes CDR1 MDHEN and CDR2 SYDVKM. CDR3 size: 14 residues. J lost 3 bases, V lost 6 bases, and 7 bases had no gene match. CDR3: CASRGGFADYGYTF. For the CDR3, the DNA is TGTGCCAGCAGAGGGGGCTTCGCGGACTATGGCTACACCTTC.

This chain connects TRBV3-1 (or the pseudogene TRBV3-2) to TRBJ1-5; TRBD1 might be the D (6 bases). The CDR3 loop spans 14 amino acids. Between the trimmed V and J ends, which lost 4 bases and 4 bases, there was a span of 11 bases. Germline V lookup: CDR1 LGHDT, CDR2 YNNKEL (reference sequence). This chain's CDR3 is CASSPATGNQPQHF. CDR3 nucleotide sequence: TGTGCCAGCAGCCCAGCAACAGGGAATCAGCCCCAGCATTTT.

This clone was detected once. The CDR3 region is CASSLNGRGSNQPQHF. The CDR3 region has the DNA TGTGCCAGCAGCTTAAACGGCAGGGGAAGCAATCAGCCCCAGCATTTT. The rearrangement links TRBV7-2 to TRBJ1-5, with a possible D match to TRBD1 (6 bases). The CDR3 has 16 amino acids. Germline CDR1 is SGHTA and CDR2 is FQGNSA. Trimming cost V 2 bases and J 1 base, with 12 bases left between them.

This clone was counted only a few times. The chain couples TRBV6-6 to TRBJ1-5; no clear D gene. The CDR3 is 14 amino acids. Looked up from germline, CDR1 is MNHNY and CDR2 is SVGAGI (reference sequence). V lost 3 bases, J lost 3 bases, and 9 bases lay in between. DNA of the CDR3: TGTGCCAGCAGTTATCCGGAGACCAATCAGCCCCAGCATTTT. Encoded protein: CASSYPETNQPQHF.